The 8 T cell receptor beta chains below all came from one sample that was sequenced in a study of cytomegalovirus exposure and HLA in healthy donors. Use of 60 Vbeta and 13 Jbeta primers characterized the PCR. Measured with immunoSEQ multiplex PCR; TCRdb has only the in-frame clones, and not every one. There are approximately 200,000 clones in the sample; approximately 79% occur only once, and 1.5% lies in the top ten. The sequenced material came from PBMCs. The origin of the receptors is a girl aged 5-17 years in good health and CMV-seropositive.

This chain connects TRBV9 to TRBJ2-7, with D perhaps TRBD1 (7 bases). Looked up from germline, CDR1 is SGDLS and CDR2 is YYNGEE. V lost 0 bases and J 3 bases, leaving 10 bases between the germline ends. This CDR3 spans 14 amino acids. The CDR3 DNA reads TGTGCCAGCAGCGTAGATCAGGGGGGCTACGAGCAGTACTTC. Translated, it gives CASSVDQGGYEQYF.

This clone appeared a single time. The chain uses TRBV19 and TRBJ1-1; TRBD1 matches 8 bases. Unmatched junction bases numbered 6, after V lost 4 bases and J lost 5 bases. Germline V gives CDR1 LNHDA, CDR2 SQIVND (reference sequence). This CDR3 is 14 amino acids long. The CDR3 nucleotides read TGTGCCAGTAGTACAGGGGGCGCGAGGACTGAAGCTTTCTTT. It specifies CASSTGGARTEAFF.

This rearrangement joins TRBV4-2 to TRBJ1-5; 7 bases are shared with TRBD1. The V segment lost 7 bases and the J segment 5 bases; nucleotides outside the gene matches: 8. CDR3 size: 14 residues. Germline CDR1 and CDR2: LGHNA and YNFKEQ. The CDR3 DNA follows: TGTGCCAGCAACACAGGAACAGGGGATCAGCCCCAGCATTTT. Protein product: CASNTGTGDQPQHF.

The J gene is TRBJ1-6, the V gene TRBV9; D is uncertain. CDR3 size: 14 residues. Germline CDR1 and CDR2: SGDLS and YYNGEE. V shed 4 bases and J shed 0 bases, with 5 bases lying between them. This chain's CDR3 is CASSSISYNSPLHF. CDR3 bases: TGTGCCAGCAGCTCTATCTCCTATAATTCACCCCTCCACTTT.

The chain joins TRBV15 to TRBJ2-7, with 12 bases fitting TRBD1. The junction had 6 bases not matched to a gene; V was cut back by 3 bases and J by 3 bases. Germline assignment: CDR1 LNHNV and CDR2 YYDKDF (reference sequence). This CDR3 spans 16 amino acids. CDR3 nucleotide sequence: TGTGCCACCAGCAGCCTAAGGGACAGGGGGCACTACGAGCAGTACTTC. Amino acid sequence: CATSSLRDRGHYEQYF.

The chain recombines TRBV7-8 with TRBJ2-6; 8 bases are shared with TRBD1. From germline, CDR1 is SGHVS and CDR2 FQNEAQ. Unmatched junction bases numbered 10, after V lost 5 bases and J lost 1 base. The CDR3 loop spans 18 amino acids. The CDR3 region has the DNA TGTGCCAGCAGCCTCAGGACAGGGACCCCGTCTGGGGCCAACGTCCTGACTTTC. Its protein product is CASSLRTGTPSGANVLTF.

The rearrangement uses TRBV28 and TRBJ1-2, with 9 bases lining up with TRBD1. In germline, CDR1 is MDHEN, CDR2 SYDVKM. The junction had 1 base not matched to a gene; V was cut back by 2 bases and J by 3 bases. This CDR3 contains 14 residues. CDR3 amino acids: CASSLDRGDYGYTF. As DNA, the CDR3 is TGTGCCAGCAGTTTAGACAGGGGGGACTATGGCTACACCTTC.

This chain links TRBV9 with TRBJ2-5; maybe TRBD2 (5 bases). The CDR3 is 15 amino acids. V lost 3 bases and J 5 bases, leaving 17 bases between the germline ends. Germline V CDR1 and CDR2: SGDLS, YYNGEE. This CDR3 reads CASSASGPSFETQYF. The CDR3 coding sequence is TGTGCCAGCAGCGCCTCCGGTCCTAGCTTCGAGACCCAGTACTTC.